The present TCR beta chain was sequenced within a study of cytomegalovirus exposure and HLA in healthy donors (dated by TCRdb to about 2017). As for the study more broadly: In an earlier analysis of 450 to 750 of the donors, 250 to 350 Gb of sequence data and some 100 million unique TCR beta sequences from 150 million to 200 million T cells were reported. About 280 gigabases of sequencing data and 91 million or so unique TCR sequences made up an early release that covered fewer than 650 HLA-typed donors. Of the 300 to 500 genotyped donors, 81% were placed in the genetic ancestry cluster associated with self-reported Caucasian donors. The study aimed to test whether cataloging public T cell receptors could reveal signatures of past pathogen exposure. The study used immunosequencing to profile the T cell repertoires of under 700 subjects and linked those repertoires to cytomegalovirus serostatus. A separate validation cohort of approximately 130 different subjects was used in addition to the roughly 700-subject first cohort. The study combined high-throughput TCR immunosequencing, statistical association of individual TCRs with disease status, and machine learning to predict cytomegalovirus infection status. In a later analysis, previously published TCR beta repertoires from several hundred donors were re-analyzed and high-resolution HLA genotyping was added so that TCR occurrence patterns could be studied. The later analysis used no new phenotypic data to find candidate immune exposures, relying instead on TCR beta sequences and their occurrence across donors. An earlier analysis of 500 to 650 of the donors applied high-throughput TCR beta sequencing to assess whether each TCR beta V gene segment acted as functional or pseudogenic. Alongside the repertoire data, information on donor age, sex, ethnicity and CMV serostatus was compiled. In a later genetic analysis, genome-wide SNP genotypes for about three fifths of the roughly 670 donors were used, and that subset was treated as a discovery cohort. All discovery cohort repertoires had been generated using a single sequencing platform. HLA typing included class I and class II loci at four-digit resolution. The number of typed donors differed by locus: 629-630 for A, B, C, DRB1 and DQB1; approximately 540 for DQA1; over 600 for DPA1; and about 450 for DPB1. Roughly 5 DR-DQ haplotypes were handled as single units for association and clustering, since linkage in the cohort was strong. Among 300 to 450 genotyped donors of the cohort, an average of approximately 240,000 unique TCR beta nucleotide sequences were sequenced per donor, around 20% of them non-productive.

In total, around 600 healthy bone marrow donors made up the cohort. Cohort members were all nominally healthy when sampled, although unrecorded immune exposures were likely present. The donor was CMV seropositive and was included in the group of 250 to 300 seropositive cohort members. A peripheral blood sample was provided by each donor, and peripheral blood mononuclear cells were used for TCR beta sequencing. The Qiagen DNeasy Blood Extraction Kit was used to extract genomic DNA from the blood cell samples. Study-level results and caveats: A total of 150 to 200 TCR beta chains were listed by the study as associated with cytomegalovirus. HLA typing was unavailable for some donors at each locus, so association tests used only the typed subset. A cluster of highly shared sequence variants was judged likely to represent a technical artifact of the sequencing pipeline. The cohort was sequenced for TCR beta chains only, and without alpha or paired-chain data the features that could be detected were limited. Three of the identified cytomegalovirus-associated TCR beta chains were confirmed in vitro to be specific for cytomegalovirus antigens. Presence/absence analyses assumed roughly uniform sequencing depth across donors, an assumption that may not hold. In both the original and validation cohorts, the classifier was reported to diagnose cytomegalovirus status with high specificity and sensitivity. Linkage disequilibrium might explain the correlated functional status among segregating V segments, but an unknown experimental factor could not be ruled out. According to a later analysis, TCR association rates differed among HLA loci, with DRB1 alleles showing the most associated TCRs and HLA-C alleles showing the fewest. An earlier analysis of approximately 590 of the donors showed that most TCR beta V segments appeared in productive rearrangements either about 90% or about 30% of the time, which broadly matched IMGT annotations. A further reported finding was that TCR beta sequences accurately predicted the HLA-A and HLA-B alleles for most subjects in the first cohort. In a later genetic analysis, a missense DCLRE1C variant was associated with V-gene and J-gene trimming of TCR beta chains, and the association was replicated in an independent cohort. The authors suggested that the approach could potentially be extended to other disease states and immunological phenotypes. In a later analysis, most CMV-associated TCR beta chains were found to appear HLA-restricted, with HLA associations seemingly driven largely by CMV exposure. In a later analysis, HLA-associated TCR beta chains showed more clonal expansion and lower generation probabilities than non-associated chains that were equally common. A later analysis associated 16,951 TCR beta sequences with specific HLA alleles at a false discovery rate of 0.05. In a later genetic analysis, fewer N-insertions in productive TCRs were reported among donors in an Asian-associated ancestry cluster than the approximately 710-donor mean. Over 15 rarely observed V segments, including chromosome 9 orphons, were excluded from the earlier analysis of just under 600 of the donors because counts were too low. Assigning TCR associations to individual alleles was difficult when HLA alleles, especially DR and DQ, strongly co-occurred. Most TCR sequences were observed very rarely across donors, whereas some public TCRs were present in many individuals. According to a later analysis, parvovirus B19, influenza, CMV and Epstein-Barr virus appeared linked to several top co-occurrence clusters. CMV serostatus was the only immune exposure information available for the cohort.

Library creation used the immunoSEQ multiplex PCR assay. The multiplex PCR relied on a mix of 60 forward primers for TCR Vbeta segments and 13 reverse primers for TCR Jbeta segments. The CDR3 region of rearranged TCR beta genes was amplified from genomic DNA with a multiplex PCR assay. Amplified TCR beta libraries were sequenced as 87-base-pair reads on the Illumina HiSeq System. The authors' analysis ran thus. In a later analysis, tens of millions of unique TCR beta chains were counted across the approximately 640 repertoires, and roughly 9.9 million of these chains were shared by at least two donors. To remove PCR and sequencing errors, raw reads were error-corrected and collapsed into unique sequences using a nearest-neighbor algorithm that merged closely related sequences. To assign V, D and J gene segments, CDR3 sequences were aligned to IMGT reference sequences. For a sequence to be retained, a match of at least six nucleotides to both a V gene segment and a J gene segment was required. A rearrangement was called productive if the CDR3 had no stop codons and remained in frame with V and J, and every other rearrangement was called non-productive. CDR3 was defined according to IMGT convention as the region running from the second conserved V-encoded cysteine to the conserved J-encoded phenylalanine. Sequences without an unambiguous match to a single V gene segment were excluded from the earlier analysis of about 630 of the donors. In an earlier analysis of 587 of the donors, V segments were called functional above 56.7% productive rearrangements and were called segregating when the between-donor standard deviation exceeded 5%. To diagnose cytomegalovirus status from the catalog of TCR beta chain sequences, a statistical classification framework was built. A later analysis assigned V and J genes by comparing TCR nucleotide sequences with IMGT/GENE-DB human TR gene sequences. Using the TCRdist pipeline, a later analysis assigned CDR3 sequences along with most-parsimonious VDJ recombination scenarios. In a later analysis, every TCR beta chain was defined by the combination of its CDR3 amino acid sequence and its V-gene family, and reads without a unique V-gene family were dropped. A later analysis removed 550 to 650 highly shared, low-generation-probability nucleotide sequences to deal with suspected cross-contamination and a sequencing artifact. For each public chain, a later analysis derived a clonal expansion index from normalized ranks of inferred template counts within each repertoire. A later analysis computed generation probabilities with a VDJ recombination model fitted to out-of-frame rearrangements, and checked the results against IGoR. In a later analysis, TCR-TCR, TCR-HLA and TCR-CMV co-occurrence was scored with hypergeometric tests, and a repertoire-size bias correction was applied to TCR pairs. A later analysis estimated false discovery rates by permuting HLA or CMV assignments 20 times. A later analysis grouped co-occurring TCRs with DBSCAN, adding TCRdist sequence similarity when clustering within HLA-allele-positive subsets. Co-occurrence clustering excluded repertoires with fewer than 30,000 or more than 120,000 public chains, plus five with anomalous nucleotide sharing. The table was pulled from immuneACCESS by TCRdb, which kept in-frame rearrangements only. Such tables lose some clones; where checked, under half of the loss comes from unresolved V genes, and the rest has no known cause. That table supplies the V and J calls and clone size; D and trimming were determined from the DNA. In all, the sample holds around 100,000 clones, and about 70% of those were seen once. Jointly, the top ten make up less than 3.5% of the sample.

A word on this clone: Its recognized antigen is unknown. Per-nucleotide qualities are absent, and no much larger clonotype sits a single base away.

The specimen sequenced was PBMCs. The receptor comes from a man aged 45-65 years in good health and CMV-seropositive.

The CDR3 sequence is CASSPLRGSQNEKLFF. The nucleotide sequence reads TGTGCCAGCAGCCCGTTAAGGGGTTCTCAAAATGAAAAACTGTTTTTT. The chain employs TRBV14 and TRBJ1-4, and possibly TRBD1, on 5 matching bases. Trimming at the junction amounts to 4 bases on V and 5 bases on J, and the germline ends lie 17 bases apart. Its CDR3 holds 16 amino acids, cysteine through phenylalanine. Only CDR3 DNA is held: 48 bases, read in frame from base 1. Based on the germline V gene, the CDR1 and CDR2 sequences are SGHDN and FVKESK. The variable domain in full, with residues beyond the CDR3 obtained from the reference TRBV14 and TRBJ1-4 genes, is EAGVTQFPSHSVIEKGQTVTLRCDPISGHDNLYWYRRVMGKEIKFLLHFVKESKQDESGMPNNRFLAERTGGTYSTLKVQPAELEDSGVYFCASSPLRGSQNEKLFFGSGTQLSVL.